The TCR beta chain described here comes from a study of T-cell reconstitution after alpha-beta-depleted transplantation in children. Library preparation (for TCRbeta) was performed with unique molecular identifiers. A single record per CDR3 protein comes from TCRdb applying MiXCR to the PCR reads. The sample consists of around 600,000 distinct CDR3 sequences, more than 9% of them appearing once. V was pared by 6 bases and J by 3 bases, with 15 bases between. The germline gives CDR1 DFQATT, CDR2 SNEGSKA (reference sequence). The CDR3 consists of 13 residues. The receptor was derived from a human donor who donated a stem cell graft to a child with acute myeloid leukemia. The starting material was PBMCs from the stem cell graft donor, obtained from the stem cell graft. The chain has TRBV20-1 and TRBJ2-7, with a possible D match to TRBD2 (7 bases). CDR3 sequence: CSALRGGGYEQYF. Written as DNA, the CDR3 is TGCAGTGCGTTAAGGGGAGGGGGCTACGAGCAGTACTTC.